The entry that follows covers one T cell receptor beta chain sequence. Original data processing: From reference gene primer amplification, estimates of nucleated cell counts were derived. Sequencing used immunoSEQ multiplex PCR; TCRdb keeps in-frame clones, though not all of them. V, J and clone size reflect that table, while D and trimming were determined from the DNA. There are 350,000 to 550,000 clones in the sample; about 89% occur only once, and 4% to 5.5% lies in the top ten. This sample was included in a study of blood T cell repertoires in COVID-19. Study summary: There were acute and convalescent COVID-19 samples, and they came from the United States, Italy and Spain.

The CDR3 extends over 15 amino acids. Germline V gene data show CDR1 as MNHEY and CDR2 as SMNVEV (reference sequence). With 0 bases removed from V and 5 bases from J, the gap between germline ends came to 13 bases. The chain recombines TRBV27 with TRBJ1-1; D unclear. The receptor was isolated from a woman between 25 and 40 years old with acute or convalescent COVID-19. The material sequenced was peripheral blood. The CDR3 spells CASSLSPRAVTEAFF. CDR3 DNA: TGTGCCAGCAGTTTATCGCCGCGGGCTGTGACTGAAGCTTTCTTT.